The 28 T cell receptor beta chains below come from one sample, sequenced in a study of patients and donors after allogeneic stem cell transplantation. TCRdb ran MiXCR on the RT-PCR reads and lists one entry per CDR3 protein. Among about 25,000 distinct CDR3 sequences listed, roughly two fifths were seen once. Sequencing was carried out using blood, either unsorted or a sorted T cell fraction (not recorded which). These receptors all stem from a human donor who was either an allogeneic HSCT recipient or a stem cell or donor lymphocyte infusion donor (not recorded which). It is not recorded whose cells these are; they may come from a transplant donor.

This chain uses TRBV28 with TRBJ1-1; 9 nucleotides match TRBD1. The CDR3 is 15 residues long. J was trimmed by 7 bases and V by 5 bases; bases with no gene match: 11. The germline gives CDR1 MDHEN, CDR2 SYDVKM. DNA of the CDR3: TGTGCCAGCAGTCTACGACAGGGGGGAAGAGGTGAAGCTTTCTTT. Protein sequence: CASSLRQGGRGEAFF.

The chain uses TRBV25-1 and TRBJ1-3, with no clear D. The CDR3 contains 15 residues. CDR1 MGHDK and CDR2 SYGVNS come from the germline V gene. Trimming took 3 bases from V and 0 from J, leaving 9 bases between them. DNA for the CDR3: TGTGCCAGCAGTGATCAGGAAAGCTCTGGAAACACCATATATTTT. Its translation is CASSDQESSGNTIYF. Drawing the rest from reference TRBV25-1 and TRBJ1-3, the complete variable domain is EADIYQTPRYLVIGTGKKITLECSQTMGHDKMYWYQQDPGMELHLIHYSYGVNSTEKGDLSSESTVSRIRTEHFPLTLESARPSHTSQYLCASSDQESSGNTIYFGEGSWLTVV.

The CDR3 nucleotides read TGTGCCAGCAGCCGTTCGGGACTAGCGGGAGCCAAAAACATTCAGTACTTC. The encoded protein is CASSRSGLAGAKNIQYF. This chain connects TRBV3-1 to TRBJ2-4; TRBD2 matches at 12 bases. V lost 4 bases, J lost 0 bases, and 4 bases stayed unmatched. The germline V gene has CDR1 LGHDT and CDR2 YNNKEL (reference sequence). The CDR3 is 17 residues long.

The chain links TRBV20-1 to TRBJ2-4, with a weak D call TRBD1 (7 bases). Looked up from germline, CDR1 is DFQATT and CDR2 is SNEGSKA (reference sequence). V was trimmed by 3 bases and J by 5 bases, leaving 23 bases between them. The CDR3 is made up of 17 amino acids. CDR3 region: CSASGGGKFSLENIQYF. In DNA form, the CDR3 reads TGCAGTGCTAGTGGAGGGGGCAAATTCTCGTTAGAAAACATTCAGTACTTC.

J is TRBJ2-5 and V is TRBV6-6; D not certain. Germline CDR1 reads MNHNY; CDR2 reads SVGAGI (reference sequence). V was cut by 2 bases and J by 2 bases, with 15 bases left in between. The CDR3 is made up of 16 amino acids. This CDR3 is CASSYASFLIQETQYF. CDR3 nucleotides: TGTGCCAGCAGTTACGCGTCTTTCCTTATACAAGAGACCCAGTACTTC.

This clonotype was picked up a small number of times. The J gene is TRBJ2-7, the V gene TRBV20-1; 8 bases are a match to TRBD1. Germline V gene data show CDR1 as DFQATT and CDR2 as SNEGSKA (reference sequence). V lost 4 bases to trimming and J lost 2 bases; unmatched junction nucleotides: 7. This CDR3 is built from 14 residues. This chain's CDR3 is CSATSGTGPYEQYF. The CDR3 DNA is TGCAGTGCTACTTCCGGGACAGGTCCCTACGAGCAGTACTTC.

The chain uses TRBV5-1 and TRBJ2-7, with TRBD2 identical over 8 bases. Germline V gives CDR1 SGHRS, CDR2 YFSETQ. The trim removed 4 bases at V and 0 bases at J, leaving 3 bases unmatched. The CDR3 has 14 residues. The DNA for the CDR3 is TGCGCCAGCAGCACCGGGACTAGCTCCTACGAGCAGTACTTC. Translating gives CASSTGTSSYEQYF. Filled out from reference TRBV5-1 and TRBJ2-7, the complete variable domain reads KAGVTQTPRYLIKTRGQQVTLSCSPISGHRSVSWYQQTPGQGLQFLFEYFSETQRNKGNFPGRFSGRQFSNSRSEMNVSTLELGDSALYLCASSTGTSSYEQYFGPGTRLTVT.

V is TRBV7-9 and J is TRBJ2-1; 13 bases fit TRBD2. V shed 1 base, J shed 13 bases, and the junction held 10 bases outside the gene matches. The germline CDR1 and CDR2 sequences are SEHNR and FQNEAQ (reference sequence). The CDR3 is 16 amino acids. The CDR3 loop reads CASSLVRTSGRAIQFF. The CDR3 nucleotides read TGTGCCAGCAGCTTAGTGAGGACTAGCGGGAGAGCTATTCAGTTCTTC. Looking up the rest from reference TRBV7-9 and TRBJ2-1 gives the full variable domain: DTGVSQNPRHKITKRGQNVTFRCDPISEHNRLYWYRQTLGQGPEFLTYFQNEAQLEKSRLLSDRFSAERPKGSFSTLEIQRTEQGDSAMYLCASSLVRTSGRAIQFFGPGTRLTVL.

This clonotype was detected many times. The chain links TRBV28 to TRBJ2-5; possible D gene TRBD2, 7 bases. The V gene lost 4 bases and the J gene lost 5 bases, with 17 bases spanning the gap. CDR1 MDHEN and CDR2 SYDVKM come from the germline V gene. The CDR3 has 15 residues. CDR3 region: CASSSWGAGVETQYF. CDR3 coding DNA: TGTGCCAGCAGTTCGTGGGGGGCGGGAGTCGAGACCCAGTACTTC.

The rearrangement uses TRBV6-6 and TRBJ2-2; D is possibly TRBD1 (5 bases). The length of the CDR3 is 14 residues. Trimming removed 8 bases at V and 2 bases at J, with 12 bases between. Per the germline V gene, CDR1 is MNHNY and CDR2 is SVGAGI (reference sequence). The CDR3 bases are TGTGCCAGCGGAAGGACACACAACACCGGGGAGCTGTTTTTT. Translating it yields CASGRTHNTGELFF.

This clonotype has just a few counts. The chain carries TRBV27 and TRBJ2-2; 11 bases are shared with TRBD2. The CDR3 has 17 residues. From germline, CDR1 is MNHEY and CDR2 SMNVEV (reference sequence). With V trimmed by 2 bases and J by 3 bases, 5 bases remained unmatched. The CDR3 DNA sequence: TGTGCCAGCAGTTTACCCTCGGGACTAGCGGACACCGGGGAGCTGTTTTTT. Residues: CASSLPSGLADTGELFF.

The rearrangement links TRBV10-3 to TRBJ1-2; TRBD1 might be the D (5 bases). This CDR3 has 14 amino acids. Between the trimmed V and J ends, which lost 2 bases and 1 base, there was a span of 8 bases. Germline assignment: CDR1 ENHRY and CDR2 SYGVKD. The CDR3 sequence is CAISEGAFNYGYTF. The CDR3 DNA is TGTGCCATCAGTGAGGGGGCGTTTAACTATGGCTACACCTTC.

This rearrangement joins TRBV4-1 to TRBJ2-7, with D hard to call. The CDR3 totals 17 residues. In germline, CDR1 is MGHRA, CDR2 YSYEKL. Trimming stripped 1 base from V and 1 base from J, with 17 bases between. This CDR3 is CASSQGHFRRASYEQYF. The CDR3, as DNA: TGCGCCAGCAGCCAAGGGCACTTCCGTCGGGCATCCTACGAGCAGTACTTC.

V is TRBV7-9 and J is TRBJ2-5; D ambiguous. This CDR3 contains 16 residues. V was cut by 0 bases and J by 1 base, with 12 bases left in between. Germline V CDR1 and CDR2: SEHNR, FQNEAQ (reference sequence). The CDR3 region is CASSLASPYSQETQYF. CDR3 in DNA: TGTGCCAGCAGCTTAGCGAGCCCCTACTCCCAAGAGACCCAGTACTTC.

The J gene is TRBJ1-5, the V gene TRBV12-3 or TRBV12-4; D is unclear. The CDR3 covers 13 residues. Trimming left V 5 bases short and J 4 bases short, with 9 bases between. This chain's CDR3 is CASSAGRNQPQHF. CDR3 coding DNA: TGTGCCAGCAGTGCGGGGAGAAATCAGCCCCAGCATTTT.

This chain uses TRBV2 with TRBJ1-2, with D maybe TRBD1 (6 bases). CDR3 length equals 13 residues. V shed 6 bases and J shed 2 bases, with 10 bases lying between them. Germline V CDR1 and CDR2: SNHLY, FYNNEI. The CDR3 spells CASRIGQNYGYTF. Here the CDR3 DNA reads TGTGCCAGCAGGATCGGACAGAACTATGGCTACACCTTC.

V gene TRBV24-1 combines with J gene TRBJ2-2; D not resolved. The CDR3 runs 13 residues. From germline, CDR1 is KGHDR and CDR2 SFDVKD. Trimming cost V 6 bases and J 6 bases, with 10 bases left between them. Here the CDR3 reads CATSSHAPGELFF. CDR3 DNA: TGTGCCACCAGTTCACACGCCCCCGGGGAGCTGTTTTTT.

This clonotype has only a few counts. The V call is TRBV6-1, the J call TRBJ2-7; 10 bases map to TRBD1. The ends lost 8 bases at V and 3 bases at J; junction bases unmatched: 4. CDR3 length equals 13 residues. Germline CDR1 reads MNHNS; CDR2 reads SASEGT. The CDR3, as DNA: TGTGCCAGCCGGACAGGGGGGGGCTACGAGCAGTACTTC. This sequence encodes CASRTGGGYEQYF.

Only a few counts were recorded for this clonotype. The chain is built from TRBV12-3 or TRBV12-4 and TRBJ2-3; 9 bases fit TRBD2. This CDR3 is 16 amino acids long. The trim removed 3 bases at V and 2 bases at J, leaving 6 bases unmatched. The CDR3 region has the DNA TGTGCCAGCAGTTTGTCCATAGCGGGGGCCACAGATACGCAGTATTTT. The encoded protein is CASSLSIAGATDTQYF.

Only a few counts were recorded for this clonotype. The V gene is TRBV12-3 or TRBV12-4, the J gene TRBJ2-5; 10 bases align to TRBD1. Trimming took 3 bases from V and 4 from J; bases not matched to a gene: 5. The CDR3 sequence is 15 residues long. CDR3 nucleotides: TGTGCCAGCAGTTTTAGGACAGGGGGAGGAGAGACCCAGTACTTC. It yields the protein CASSFRTGGGETQYF.

This chain joins TRBV20-1 and TRBJ1-5, with D possibly matching TRBD1 (5 bases). In germline, CDR1 is DFQATT, CDR2 SNEGSKA (reference sequence). The V end was cut by 5 bases, the J end by 0 bases, with 20 bases between. This CDR3 has 17 residues. The CDR3 nucleotides are TGCAGTGCTCCCCGGGACCCCGGCGGTTATAGCAATCAGCCCCAGCATTTT. Translated, it gives CSAPRDPGGYSNQPQHF.

The gene calls are TRBV9 and TRBJ1-6; D unclear. V was pared by 0 bases and J by 9 bases, with 13 bases between. Germline V lookup: CDR1 SGDLS, CDR2 YYNGEE. The CDR3 loop spans 15 amino acids. The CDR3 is CASSVAKTLISPLHF. CDR3 sequence (DNA): TGTGCCAGCAGCGTAGCTAAGACCCTAATTTCACCCCTCCACTTT.

This chain joins TRBV20-1 and TRBJ2-1, with 7 nucleotides matching TRBD2. V lost 4 bases, J lost 0 bases, and 9 bases stayed unmatched. The CDR3 loop spans 16 amino acids. Germline CDR1 is DFQATT and CDR2 is SNEGSKA (reference sequence). CDR3 sequence (DNA): TGCAGTGCTATAGGGGTGGGCGGGAGCTCCTACAATGAGCAGTTCTTC. As protein: CSAIGVGGSSYNEQFF.

As regards this clonotype: At one of its ends the junction is not consistent with the germline gene, which may arise from a read error. The rearrangement links TRBV6-5 to TRBJ1-3, with 8 bases lining up with TRBD1. CDR1 MNHEY and CDR2 SVGAGI come from the germline V gene. The CDR3 has 16 residues. The CDR3 sequence is CASSYFSRGLGNTVYF. As DNA, the CDR3 is TGTGCCAGCAGTTACTTCTCCAGGGGGCTTGGAAACACCGTATATTTT.

This clonotype has only a few counts. The V gene is TRBV5-1, the J gene TRBJ2-7; 8 bases fit TRBD1. Unmatched junction bases numbered 10, after V lost 0 bases and J lost 2 bases. Germline V gene sequence: CDR1 SGHRS, CDR2 YFSETQ. The CDR3 loop spans 17 amino acids. The CDR3: CASSLVPPDRGPYEQYF. CDR3 bases: TGCGCCAGCAGCTTGGTTCCCCCCGACAGGGGACCCTACGAGCAGTACTTC.

The chain recombines TRBV6-7 with TRBJ2-5; 8 bases map to TRBD1. TRBV6-7 falls under the ORF class, with uncertain function. V gave up 0 bases and J gave up 4 bases; unmatched junction bases: 10. CDR3 length: 17 amino acids. CDR3 nucleotide sequence: TGTGCCAGCAGTTACTCGAGAGGACAGGGAGGACGAGAGACCCAGTACTTC. Translated, it gives CASSYSRGQGGRETQYF.

This chain connects TRBV12-3 or TRBV12-4 to TRBJ2-3; 7 positions match TRBD1. The V gene end was trimmed by 6 bases and the J gene end by 5 bases; junction bases not matched to a gene: 5. The CDR3 sequence is 13 residues long. The CDR3 loop reads CASRKQGIDTQYF. The CDR3 DNA reads TGTGCCAGCAGAAAACAGGGGATAGATACGCAGTATTTT.

The chain links TRBV2 to TRBJ1-2, with D maybe TRBD1 (5 bases). Deletions cut 5 bases from V and 8 bases from J, with 15 bases between. CDR3 size: 13 residues. Germline V lookup: CDR1 SNHLY, CDR2 FYNNEI. CDR3 DNA sequence: TGTGCCAGCAGTAGAACGGGGCGGGAAGGCTACACCTTC. Protein: CASSRTGREGYTF.